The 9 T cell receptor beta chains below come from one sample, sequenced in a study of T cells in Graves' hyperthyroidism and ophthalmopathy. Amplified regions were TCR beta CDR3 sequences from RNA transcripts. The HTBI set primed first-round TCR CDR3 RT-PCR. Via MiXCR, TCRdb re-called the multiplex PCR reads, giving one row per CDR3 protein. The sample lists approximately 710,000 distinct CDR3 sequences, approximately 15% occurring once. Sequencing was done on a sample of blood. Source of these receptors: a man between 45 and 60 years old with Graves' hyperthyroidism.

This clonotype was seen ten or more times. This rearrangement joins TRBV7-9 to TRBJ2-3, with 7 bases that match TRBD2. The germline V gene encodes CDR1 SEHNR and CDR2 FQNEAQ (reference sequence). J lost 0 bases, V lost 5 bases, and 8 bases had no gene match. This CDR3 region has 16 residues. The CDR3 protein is CASSLWGLKSTDTQYF. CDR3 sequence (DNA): TGTGCCAGCAGCCTATGGGGACTAAAAAGCACAGATACGCAGTATTTT.

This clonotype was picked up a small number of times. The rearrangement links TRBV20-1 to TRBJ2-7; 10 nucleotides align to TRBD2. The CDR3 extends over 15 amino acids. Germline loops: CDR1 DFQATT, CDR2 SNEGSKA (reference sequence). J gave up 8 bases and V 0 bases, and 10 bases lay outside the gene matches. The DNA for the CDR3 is TGCAGTGCTAGAGATCCTAGCGGGAGTTCGTACAAGCAGTACTTC. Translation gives CSARDPSGSSYKQYF.

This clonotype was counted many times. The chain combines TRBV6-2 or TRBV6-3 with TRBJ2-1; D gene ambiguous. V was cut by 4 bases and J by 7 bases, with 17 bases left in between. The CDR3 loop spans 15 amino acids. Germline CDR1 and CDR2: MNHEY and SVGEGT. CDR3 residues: CASSSAAPTWNEQFF. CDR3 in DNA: TGTGCCAGCAGTTCCGCGGCCCCCACCTGGAATGAGCAGTTCTTC.

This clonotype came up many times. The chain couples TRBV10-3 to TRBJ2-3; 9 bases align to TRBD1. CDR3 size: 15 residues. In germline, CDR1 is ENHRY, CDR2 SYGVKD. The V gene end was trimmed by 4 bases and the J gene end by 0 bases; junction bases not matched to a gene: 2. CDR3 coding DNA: TGTGCCATCAGTGGACAGGGGGGTAGCACAGATACGCAGTATTTT. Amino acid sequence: CAISGQGGSTDTQYF.

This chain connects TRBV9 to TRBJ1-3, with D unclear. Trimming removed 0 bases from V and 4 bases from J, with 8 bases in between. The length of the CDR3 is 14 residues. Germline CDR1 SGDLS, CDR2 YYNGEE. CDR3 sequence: CASSVGYGGNTIYF. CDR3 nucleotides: TGTGCCAGCAGCGTAGGTTACGGCGGAAACACCATATATTTT.

The CDR3 DNA follows: TGCGCCAGCAGCTCCCGAATTGGGGGGCCGGATTCACCCCTCCACTTT. It yields the protein CASSSRIGGPDSPLHF. This chain links TRBV5-1 with TRBJ1-6; D perhaps matches TRBD1 (6 bases). Trimming removed 3 bases from V and 8 bases from J, with 18 bases in between. Germline CDR1 SGHRS, CDR2 YFSETQ. CDR3 length equals 16 residues.

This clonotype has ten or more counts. The CDR3 nucleotides are TGTGCCAGCAGCCATAGCGTGGGCGAGCAGTACTTC. This sequence encodes CASSHSVGEQYF. The chain joins TRBV3-1 to TRBJ2-7, with D possibly TRBD2 on 5 matching bases. The CDR3 has 12 residues. Germline V gene lookup returns CDR1 LGHDT and CDR2 YNNKEL (reference sequence). V was pared by 3 bases and J by 6 bases, with 9 bases between.

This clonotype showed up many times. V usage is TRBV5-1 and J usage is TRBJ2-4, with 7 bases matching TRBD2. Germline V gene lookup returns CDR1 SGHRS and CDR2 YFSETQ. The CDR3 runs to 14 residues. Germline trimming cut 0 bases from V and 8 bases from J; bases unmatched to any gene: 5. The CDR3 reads CASSLAPGRDIQYF. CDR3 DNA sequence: TGCGCCAGCAGCTTGGCCCCGGGGAGGGACATTCAGTACTTC.

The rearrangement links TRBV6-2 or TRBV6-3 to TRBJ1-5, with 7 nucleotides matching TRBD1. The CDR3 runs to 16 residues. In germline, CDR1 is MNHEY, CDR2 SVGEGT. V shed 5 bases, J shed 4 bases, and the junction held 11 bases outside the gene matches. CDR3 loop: CASSSTQQGLNQPQHF. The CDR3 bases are TGTGCCAGCAGTAGCACCCAACAGGGGTTAAATCAGCCCCAGCATTTT.